Listed below are T cell receptor beta chains from one sample, sequenced in a study of cytomegalovirus exposure and HLA in healthy donors. Clones were read by immunoSEQ multiplex PCR, and TCRdb kept only the in-frame ones, dropping some. The sample shows some 130,000 clones, roughly 9.8% of them seen only once. Sequencing used PBMCs. All receptors derive from a man over 45 in good health and CMV-seronegative. Both conserved end residues are part of each CDR3. The order of the fields is D gene, clone size, V gene, J gene, CDR3 protein, CDR3 DNA. A D gene is named only where the DNA matches it firmly. A clone size is listed for some rows: how often the clone was seen (once, few, many), or a class if it is expanded.

D gene: -; clone size: -; V gene: TRBV5-1; J gene: TRBJ2-6; CDR3 protein: CASSFDGHSGANVLTF; CDR3 DNA: TGCGCCAGCAGCTTCGACGGACACTCTGGGGCCAACGTCCTGACTTTC
D gene: -; clone size: -; V gene: TRBV30; J gene: TRBJ2-7; CDR3 protein: CAWSGGRSYEQYF; CDR3 DNA: TGTGCCTGGAGTGGTGGGAGATCCTACGAGCAGTACTTC
D gene: TRBD2; clone size: -; V gene: TRBV5-4; J gene: TRBJ2-7; CDR3 protein: CASSFGLAGSSYEQYF; CDR3 DNA: TGTGCCAGCAGCTTTGGACTAGCAGGGAGCAGCTACGAGCAGTACTTC
D gene: TRBD2; clone size: few; V gene: TRBV19; J gene: TRBJ2-3; CDR3 protein: CASSIGTSGPRDTQYF; CDR3 DNA: TGTGCCAGTAGTATCGGGACTAGCGGACCCCGGGATACGCAGTATTTT
D gene: TRBD2; clone size: -; V gene: TRBV14; J gene: TRBJ2-7; CDR3 protein: CASSHGGGTGYEQYF; CDR3 DNA: TGTGCCAGCAGCCATGGGGGGGGAACGGGCTACGAGCAGTACTTC
D gene: TRBD1; clone size: few; V gene: TRBV19; J gene: TRBJ2-7; CDR3 protein: CASRETGPSYEQYF; CDR3 DNA: TGTGCCAGTAGGGAGACAGGGCCTTCCTACGAGCAGTACTTC
D gene: TRBD2; clone size: -; V gene: TRBV2; J gene: TRBJ2-2; CDR3 protein: CASRRLAGNTGELFF; CDR3 DNA: TGTGCCAGCAGAAGACTAGCGGGAAACACCGGGGAGCTGTTTTTT
D gene: -; clone size: few; V gene: TRBV5-1; J gene: TRBJ2-7; CDR3 protein: CASSLAWAGPFSYEQYF; CDR3 DNA: TGCGCCAGCAGCTTGGCGTGGGCGGGGCCGTTCTCCTACGAGCAGTACTTC
D gene: TRBD1; clone size: -; V gene: TRBV18; J gene: TRBJ2-7; CDR3 protein: CASSPSGTGPYEQYF; CDR3 DNA: TGTGCCAGCTCACCATCCGGGACAGGACCCTACGAGCAGTACTTC
D gene: -; clone size: -; V gene: TRBV2; J gene: TRBJ2-3; CDR3 protein: CASTAIRGDTQYF; CDR3 DNA: TGTGCCAGCACCGCTATTCGCGGGGATACGCAGTATTTT
D gene: TRBD1; clone size: -; V gene: TRBV30; J gene: TRBJ1-6; CDR3 protein: CAWTTGGVRNSPLHF; CDR3 DNA: TGTGCCTGGACAACAGGGGGAGTGCGGAATTCACCCCTCCACTTT